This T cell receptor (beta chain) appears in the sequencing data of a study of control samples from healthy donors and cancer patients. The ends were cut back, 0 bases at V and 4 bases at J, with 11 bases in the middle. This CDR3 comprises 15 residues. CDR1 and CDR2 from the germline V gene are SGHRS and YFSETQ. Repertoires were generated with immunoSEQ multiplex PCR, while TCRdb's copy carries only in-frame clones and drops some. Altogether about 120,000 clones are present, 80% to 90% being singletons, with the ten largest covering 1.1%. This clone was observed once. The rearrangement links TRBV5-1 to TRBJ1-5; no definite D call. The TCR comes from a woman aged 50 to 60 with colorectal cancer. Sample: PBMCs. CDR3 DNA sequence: TGCGCCAGCAGCTTGGATGGAGGCAGAAATCAGCCCCAGCATTTT. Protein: CASSLDGGRNQPQHF.